Given below is one TCR beta chain in context. Antigen: not known. The primer mix had 60 Vbeta and 13 Jbeta primers. Per the original methods: A later analysis tallied 87 million or so unique TCR beta chains, roughly 11 million of them shared. Profiled with immunoSEQ multiplex PCR; TCRdb holds only in-frame clones, not every one. V and J calls and clone size follow that table, whereas D and trimming were derived from the DNA. In the table there are about 150,000 clones, approximately 80% of which are singletons. There are 15 residues in the CDR3. Trimming removed 5 bases from V and 3 bases from J; junction bases left unmatched: 6. Per germline, CDR1 MDHEN and CDR2 SYDVKM. This record belongs to a study of cytomegalovirus exposure and HLA in healthy donors. Study-level results: Certain sequence variants were highly shared and formed a cluster, and this cluster was likely a sequencing artifact. There were 150 or so TCR beta chains listed as cytomegalovirus-associated.

V gene TRBV28 combines with J gene TRBJ2-1, with 8 nucleotides matching TRBD2. Sequencing used PBMCs. The sequence was collected from a man younger than 45 in good health and CMV-seropositive. CDR3 region: CASSSGSEGYNEQFF. CDR3 coding DNA: TGTGCCAGCAGTAGCGGGAGTGAGGGCTACAATGAGCAGTTCTTC.